These 23 T cell receptor beta chains were sequenced from one sample in a study of OX40 agonist ivuxolimab in advanced cancers. Profiling relied on immunoSEQ multiplex PCR, and the TCRdb table lists in-frame clones only, not all of them. The table has under 90,000 clones, approximately 80% seen once. The specimen comprised CD4+ or CD8+ T cells sorted from blood, sampled in a trial of the OX40 agonist ivuxolimab. The receptor set was obtained from an adult with an advanced solid tumor such as melanoma, head and neck, liver or kidney cancer.

This clone was recorded a few times. V and J are TRBV6-1 and TRBJ1-2; D unclear. CDR1 MNHNS and CDR2 SASEGT come from the germline V gene. This CDR3 comprises 12 residues. The V gene lost 8 bases and the J gene lost 0 bases, with 7 bases spanning the gap. CDR3 bases: TGTGCCAGCGGGCAGACTAACTATGGCTACACCTTC. It specifies CASGQTNYGYTF.

This chain uses TRBV6-5 with TRBJ2-7; 8 bases align to TRBD1. J lost 1 base, V lost 8 bases, and 7 bases had no gene match. CDR1 is MNHEY, CDR2 SVGAGI, per germline. The CDR3 loop spans 14 amino acids. The CDR3 DNA reads TGTGCCAGCCGAGGGACAGGCGTTTCCTACGAGCAGTACTTC. As protein: CASRGTGVSYEQYF.

The V gene is TRBV19, the J gene TRBJ1-5, with D unclear. The V end was cut by 7 bases, the J end by 8 bases, with 9 bases between. CDR1 is LNHDA, CDR2 SQIVND, per germline (reference sequence). This CDR3 is built from 11 residues. The CDR3 protein is CASNPQKPQHF. CDR3 coding DNA: TGTGCCAGTAACCCCCAGAAGCCCCAGCATTTT.

This sequence joins TRBV5-6 and TRBJ2-5; D assignment may be TRBD1 or TRBD2 (5 bases each). CDR3 length: 15 residues. The V end was cut by 2 bases, the J end by 4 bases, with 15 bases between. Germline loops: CDR1 SGHDT, CDR2 YYEEEE. Here the CDR3 DNA reads TGTGCCAGCAGCTTACCAGGGCCCGGGACAGAGACCCAGTACTTC. Translated: CASSLPGPGTETQYF.

The rearrangement uses TRBV5-8 and TRBJ1-1; 7 nucleotides match TRBD1. CDR1 and CDR2 (germline): SGHTS, YDEGEE. V lost 5 bases, J lost 3 bases, and 10 bases stayed unmatched. The CDR3 contains 15 residues. The CDR3 coding sequence is TGTGCCAGCAGGGGGACAGCCGCCAGGGACACTGAAGCTTTCTTT. Translation gives CASRGTAARDTEAFF.

This clone was seen once. This chain joins TRBV5-4 and TRBJ2-3; 10 bases map to TRBD2. V lost 5 bases to trimming and J lost 6 bases; unmatched junction nucleotides: 15. The germline gives CDR1 SGHNT, CDR2 YYREEE (reference sequence). The CDR3 has 17 residues. In DNA, the CDR3 is TGTGCCAGCAGGTTTAGCGGGGGGCTGGTATCTGCCGATACGCAGTATTTT. Its translation: CASRFSGGLVSADTQYF.

The chain is built from TRBV14 and TRBJ2-7, with TRBD1 identical over 7 bases. CDR1 is SGHDN, CDR2 FVKESK, per germline. V dropped 2 bases and J dropped 3; count of bases not matched to a gene: 4. There are 14 residues in the CDR3. As DNA, the CDR3 is TGTGCCAGCAGCCAAACGGGACAGTTCTACGAGCAGTACTTC. Translating gives CASSQTGQFYEQYF.

Only a few counts were recorded for this clone. The junction shows a germline mismatch at one end, possibly a read error. The chain uses TRBV30 and TRBJ1-1; D might be TRBD1 (5 bases). Germline CDR1 GTSNPN, CDR2 SVGIG (reference sequence). The CDR3 covers 11 residues. The CDR3 DNA reads TGTGCCTGGCGGGGGAACGCTGAAGCTTTCTTT. Translation: CAWRGNAEAFF.

This rearrangement joins TRBV7-2 to TRBJ2-5; TRBD2 matches at 8 bases. CDR3 length: 15 residues. The ends lost 6 bases at V and 4 bases at J; junction bases unmatched: 10. Germline CDR1 is SGHTA and CDR2 is FQGNSA. CDR3 in DNA: TGTGCCAGCAGGACCGTGGCGGGGGGACCAGAGACCCAGTACTTC. It is translated as CASRTVAGGPETQYF.

The chain couples TRBV5-6 to TRBJ1-4, with 12 positions matching TRBD1. Looked up from germline, CDR1 is SGHDT and CDR2 is YYEEEE. CDR3 length: 17 amino acids. J was trimmed by 7 bases and V by 4 bases; bases with no gene match: 11. CDR3 nucleotides: TGTGCCAGCAGCGGCCCGGGACAGGGGGCTCGAGTTGAAAAACTGTTTTTT. Its translation is CASSGPGQGARVEKLFF.

The rearrangement uses TRBV29-1 and TRBJ1-1; D uncertain. The V gene lost 3 bases and the J gene lost 5 bases, with 4 bases spanning the gap. Per the germline V gene, CDR1 is SQVTM and CDR2 is ANQGSEA. CDR3 length: 10 amino acids. The CDR3 region is CSVEETEAFF. DNA for the CDR3: TGCAGCGTTGAGGAAACTGAAGCTTTCTTT.

This chain links TRBV7-2 with TRBJ2-5; no clear D gene. CDR1 and CDR2 from the germline V gene are SGHTA and FQGNSA. Trimming removed 4 bases from V and 5 bases from J, with 17 bases in between. The CDR3 runs to 15 residues. As DNA, the CDR3 is TGTGCCAGCAGCTCCTCGGGTCCGGTCGGTGAGACCCAGTACTTC. Translation: CASSSSGPVGETQYF. Complete variable domain (other parts from reference TRBV7-2 and TRBJ2-5): GAGVSQSPSNKVTEKGKDVELRCDPISGHTALYWYRQSLGQGLEFLIYFQGNSAPDKSGLPSDRFSAERTGGSVSTLTIQRTQQEDSAVYLCASSSSGPVGETQYFGPGTRLLVL.

V is TRBV6-1 and J is TRBJ2-5, with D tentatively TRBD2 (7 bases). Germline lookup yields CDR1 MNHNS and CDR2 SASEGT. The CDR3 runs to 14 residues. V lost 4 bases to trimming and J lost 2 bases, with 11 bases between them. The CDR3 nucleotides are TGTGCCAGCAGTGGGGGGGGCACGCAAGAGACCCAGTACTTC. This translates into CASSGGGTQETQYF.

The chain links TRBV7-9 to TRBJ2-3; D possibly corresponds to TRBD2 (6 bases). The CDR3 runs to 17 residues. V was trimmed by 1 base and J by 0 bases, leaving 14 bases between them. The germline V gene encodes CDR1 SEHNR and CDR2 FQNEAQ (reference sequence). In DNA, the CDR3 is TGTGCCAGCAGCTTAGGGATTAGCGGAGCGAGCACAGATACGCAGTATTTT. Residues: CASSLGISGASTDTQYF.

V usage is TRBV7-2 and J usage is TRBJ2-2, with D possibly being TRBD2 (7 bases). CDR3 length: 16 amino acids. V was shortened by 1 base and J by 4 bases, with 13 bases between the two germline ends. In germline, CDR1 is SGHTA, CDR2 FQGNSA. This CDR3 is CASSLVGGGTTGELFF. CDR3 nucleotides: TGTGCCAGCAGCTTAGTGGGAGGGGGAACCACCGGGGAGCTGTTTTTT.

The chain couples TRBV7-8 to TRBJ2-1, with D perhaps TRBD2 (6 bases). The CDR3 is 13 amino acids. The V end lost 2 bases, the J end lost 8 bases, and 10 bases lay between the germline ends. CDR1 is SGHVS and CDR2 is FQNEAQ in the germline V gene. CDR3 residues: CASSLPTRDEQFF. The CDR3 DNA is TGTGCCAGCAGCTTACCGACTAGGGATGAGCAGTTCTTC.

This clone was counted between two and nine times. The V call is TRBV14, the J call TRBJ2-7; possible D gene TRBD1, 5 bases. The V end lost 4 bases, the J end lost 0 bases, and 10 bases lay between the germline ends. There are 14 residues in the CDR3. In germline, CDR1 is SGHDN, CDR2 FVKESK. CDR3 residues: CASSPQGSSYEQYF. For the CDR3, the DNA is TGTGCCAGCAGCCCCCAGGGAAGCTCCTACGAGCAGTACTTC.

This clone was picked up a small number of times. This chain links TRBV2 with TRBJ2-1; D might be TRBD1 or TRBD2, each matching 5 bases. The CDR3 runs to 17 residues. Germline V gene sequence: CDR1 SNHLY, CDR2 FYNNEI. Deletions cut 0 bases from V and 6 bases from J, with 18 bases between. Here the CDR3 DNA reads TGTGCCAGCAGTGAAGCGCGAGGGCAGGGTGCCTTCAATGAGCAGTTCTTC. Translation: CASSEARGQGAFNEQFF.

The V gene is TRBV19, the J gene TRBJ2-3; 9 bases line up with TRBD1. The V and J ends lost 6 bases and 5 bases, in that order; junction bases with no gene match: 6. This CDR3 contains 14 residues. Germline loops: CDR1 LNHDA, CDR2 SQIVND (reference sequence). The CDR3 nucleotides read TGTGCCAGTAGGCCGGGACAGGGTATAGATACGCAGTATTTT. Translated, it gives CASRPGQGIDTQYF.

The rearrangement links TRBV28 to TRBJ1-1; 7 bases are a match to TRBD1. The CDR3 contains 13 residues. Germline values: CDR1 MDHEN, CDR2 SYDVKM. The V gene end was trimmed by 6 bases and the J gene end by 10 bases; junction bases not matched to a gene: 11. The CDR3 DNA is TGTGCCAGCAGCTCCCCAGGGGGGCGGAGAGCTTTCTTT. Its protein product is CASSSPGGRRAFF.

The rearrangement joins TRBV14 to TRBJ1-1, with D unresolved. The ends were cut back, 4 bases at V and 8 bases at J, with 20 bases in the middle. The CDR3 has 15 amino acids. CDR1 is SGHDN and CDR2 is FVKESK in the germline V gene. The CDR3 coding sequence is TGTGCCAGCAGCCGGTGGGAGGACCGGACGGCCGAAGCTTTCTTT. Its protein product is CASSRWEDRTAEAFF. Filled out from reference TRBV14 and TRBJ1-1, the complete variable domain reads EAGVTQFPSHSVIEKGQTVTLRCDPISGHDNLYWYRRVMGKEIKFLLHFVKESKQDESGMPNNRFLAERTGGTYSTLKVQPAELEDSGVYFCASSRWEDRTAEAFFGQGTRLTVV.

This clone was recorded only once. The chain uses TRBV25-1 and TRBJ2-1; the match to TRBD1 covers 7 bases. J gave up 3 bases and V 1 base, and 3 bases lay outside the gene matches. Germline CDR1 reads MGHDK; CDR2 reads SYGVNS. The length of the CDR3 is 15 residues. The CDR3 loop is CASSEWGQFYNEQFF. The CDR3 DNA sequence: TGTGCCAGCAGTGAATGGGGACAGTTCTACAATGAGCAGTTCTTC. The whole variable domain, filled in from reference TRBV25-1 and TRBJ2-1, reads EADIYQTPRYLVIGTGKKITLECSQTMGHDKMYWYQQDPGMELHLIHYSYGVNSTEKGDLSSESTVSRIRTEHFPLTLESARPSHTSQYLCASSEWGQFYNEQFFGPGTRLTVL.

CDR3 nucleotides: TGTGCCAGCAGCTCAGGGACAGGGGAATACGAGCAGTACTTC. Its protein product is CASSSGTGEYEQYF. This chain links TRBV7-9 with TRBJ2-5; 10 bases are shared with TRBD1. The assigned J gene may be wrong: the sequence end matches TRBJ2-7 better. This CDR3 has 14 residues. Germline V lookup: CDR1 SEHNR, CDR2 FQNEAQ (reference sequence).